This TCR beta chain was found in a study of blood T cell repertoires in COVID-19. V shed 2 bases, J shed 3 bases, and the junction held 20 bases outside the gene matches. The CDR3 spans 20 residues. Germline CDR1 SGDLS, CDR2 YYNGEE. Clones were read by immunoSEQ multiplex PCR, and TCRdb kept only the in-frame ones, dropping some. The profile covers 85,000 to 90,000 clones, with 85% to 90% appearing a single time and 5.2% taken by the ten largest. The receptor was derived from a woman at least 80 years old with active COVID-19. The sample taken for sequencing was peripheral blood. The chain carries TRBV9 and TRBJ1-3; the match to TRBD1 covers 7 bases. CDR3 protein: CASSVVPGQKNGRSGNTIYF. In DNA, the CDR3 is TGTGCCAGCAGCGTCGTACCGGGACAGAAGAACGGACGGAGTGGAAACACCATATATTTT.